This TCR beta chain emerged from a study of blood T cell repertoires in COVID-19. Study as a whole: Acute and convalescent COVID-19 samples came from the United States, Italy and Spain.

The CDR3 runs 14 residues. In germline, CDR1 is SGHTA, CDR2 FQGTGA. With 2 bases clipped from V and 2 bases from J, the junction kept 3 bases outside the gene matches. In the source study's methods: Reference gene primer amplification gave nucleated cell count estimates. Clones were read by immunoSEQ multiplex PCR, and TCRdb kept only the in-frame ones, dropping some. That table supplies the V and J calls and clone size; D and trimming were determined from the DNA. Here the sample spans under 250,000 clones, around 81% being singletons. Material for sequencing was peripheral blood. The TCR sequence derives from a woman aged 55 to 70 with active or convalescent COVID-19. The chain employs TRBV7-3 and TRBJ2-7; the match to TRBD1 covers 7 bases. CDR3 sequence: CASSLGTAPYEQYF. Written as DNA, the CDR3 is TGTGCCAGCAGCTTAGGGACAGCCCCCTACGAGCAGTACTTC.